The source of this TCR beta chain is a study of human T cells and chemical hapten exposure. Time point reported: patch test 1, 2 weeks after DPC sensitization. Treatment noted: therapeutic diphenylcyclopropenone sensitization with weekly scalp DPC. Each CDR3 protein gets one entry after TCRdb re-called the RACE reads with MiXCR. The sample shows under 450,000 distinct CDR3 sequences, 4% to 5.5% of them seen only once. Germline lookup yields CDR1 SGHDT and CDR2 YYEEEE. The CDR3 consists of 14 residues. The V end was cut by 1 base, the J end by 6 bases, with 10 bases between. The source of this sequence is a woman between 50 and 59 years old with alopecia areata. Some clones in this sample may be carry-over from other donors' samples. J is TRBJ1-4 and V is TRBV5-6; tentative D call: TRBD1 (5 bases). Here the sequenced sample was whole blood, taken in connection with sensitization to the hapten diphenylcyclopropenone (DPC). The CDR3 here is CASSLRGFDEKLFF. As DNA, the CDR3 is TGTGCCAGCAGCTTGAGGGGCTTCGATGAAAAACTGTTTTTT.